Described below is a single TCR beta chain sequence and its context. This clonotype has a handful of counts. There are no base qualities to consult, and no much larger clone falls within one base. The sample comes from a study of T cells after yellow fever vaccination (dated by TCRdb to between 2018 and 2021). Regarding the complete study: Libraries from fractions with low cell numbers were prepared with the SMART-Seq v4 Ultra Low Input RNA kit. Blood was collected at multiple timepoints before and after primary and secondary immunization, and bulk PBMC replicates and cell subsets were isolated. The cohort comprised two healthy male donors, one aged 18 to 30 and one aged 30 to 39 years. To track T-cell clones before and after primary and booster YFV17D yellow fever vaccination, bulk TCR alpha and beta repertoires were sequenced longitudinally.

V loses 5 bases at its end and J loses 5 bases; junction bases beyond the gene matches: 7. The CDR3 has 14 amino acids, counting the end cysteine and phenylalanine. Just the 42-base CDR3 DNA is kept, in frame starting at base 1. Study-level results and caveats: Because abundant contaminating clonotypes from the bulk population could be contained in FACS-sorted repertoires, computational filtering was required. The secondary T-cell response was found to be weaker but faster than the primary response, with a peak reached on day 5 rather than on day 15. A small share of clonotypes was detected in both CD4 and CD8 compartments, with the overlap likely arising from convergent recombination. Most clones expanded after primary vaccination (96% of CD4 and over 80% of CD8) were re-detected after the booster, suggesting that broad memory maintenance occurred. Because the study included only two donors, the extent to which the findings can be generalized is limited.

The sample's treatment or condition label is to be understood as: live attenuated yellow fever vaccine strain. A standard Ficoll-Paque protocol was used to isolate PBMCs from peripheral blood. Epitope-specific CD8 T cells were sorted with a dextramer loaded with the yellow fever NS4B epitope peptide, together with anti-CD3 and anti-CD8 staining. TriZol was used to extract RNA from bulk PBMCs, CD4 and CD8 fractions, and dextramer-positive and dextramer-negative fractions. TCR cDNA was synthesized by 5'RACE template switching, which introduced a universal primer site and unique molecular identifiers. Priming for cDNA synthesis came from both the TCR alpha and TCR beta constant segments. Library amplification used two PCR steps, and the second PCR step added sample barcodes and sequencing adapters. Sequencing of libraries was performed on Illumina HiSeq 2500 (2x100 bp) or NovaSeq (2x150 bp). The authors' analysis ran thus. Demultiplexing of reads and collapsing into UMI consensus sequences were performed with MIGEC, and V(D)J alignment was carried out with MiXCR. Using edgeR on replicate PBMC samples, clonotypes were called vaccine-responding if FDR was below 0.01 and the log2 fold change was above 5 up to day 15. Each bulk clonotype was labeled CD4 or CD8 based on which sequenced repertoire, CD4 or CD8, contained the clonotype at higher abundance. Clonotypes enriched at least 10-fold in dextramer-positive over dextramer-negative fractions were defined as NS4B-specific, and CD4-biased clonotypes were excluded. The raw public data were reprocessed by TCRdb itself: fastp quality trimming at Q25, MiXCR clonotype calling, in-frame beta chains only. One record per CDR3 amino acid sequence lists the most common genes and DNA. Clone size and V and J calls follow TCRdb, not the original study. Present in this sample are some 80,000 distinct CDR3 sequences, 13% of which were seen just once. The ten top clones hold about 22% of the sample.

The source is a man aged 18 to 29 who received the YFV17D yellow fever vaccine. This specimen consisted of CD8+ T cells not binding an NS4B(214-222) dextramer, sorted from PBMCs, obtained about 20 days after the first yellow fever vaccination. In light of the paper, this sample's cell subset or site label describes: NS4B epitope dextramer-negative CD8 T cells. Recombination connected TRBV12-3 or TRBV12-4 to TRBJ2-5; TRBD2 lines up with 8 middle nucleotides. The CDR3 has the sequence CASSNRGGLETQYF. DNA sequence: TGTGCCAGCAGTAACCGCGGGGGGCTTGAGACCCAGTACTTC.